One sample yielded the 12 T cell receptor beta chains listed below, sequenced in a study of chemoradiotherapy in HPV16-positive cancers. The table came from immunoSEQ multiplex PCR; TCRdb's copy has only in-frame clones and leaves some out. The sample carries about 6,200 clones, 65% to 90% recorded once. Sequences were derived from tumor tissue, sampled from a patient who underwent chemoradiotherapy. These receptor sequences come from a human donor with HPV-associated anogenital cancer.

The chain has TRBV19 and TRBJ1-3; possible D gene TRBD1, 5 bases. The germline gives CDR1 LNHDA, CDR2 SQIVND (reference sequence). Deletions cut 3 bases from V and 2 bases from J, with 17 bases between. CDR3 length: 17 amino acids. The CDR3 DNA follows: TGTGCCAGTAGTATTTTCGGTCAGGGTCCCGCTGGAAACACCATATATTTT. This gives the protein CASSIFGQGPAGNTIYF.

The chain combines TRBV15 with TRBJ2-7, with 12 nucleotides matching TRBD2. The CDR3 spans 17 residues. Germline trimming cut 3 bases from V and 3 bases from J; bases unmatched to any gene: 9. CDR1 is LNHNV and CDR2 is YYDKDF in the germline V gene (reference sequence). The CDR3 region is CATSSPLAGGPYYEQYF. The DNA for the CDR3 is TGTGCCACCAGCAGTCCACTAGCGGGGGGACCCTACTACGAGCAGTACTTC.

This clone has only one observation. V gene TRBV27 combines with J gene TRBJ2-1; 12 positions agree with TRBD1. Germline CDR1 is MNHEY and CDR2 is SMNVEV (reference sequence). Trimming cost V 8 bases and J 8 bases; bases outside gene matches: 7. This CDR3 is 14 amino acids long. CDR3 coding DNA: TGTGCCAGCTCGGGACAGGGGGCAGGGGATGAGCAGTTCTTC. This gives the protein CASSGQGAGDEQFF.

This clone was detected once. The gene calls are TRBV12-5 and TRBJ1-1, with 8 bases fitting TRBD1. The CDR3 consists of 18 residues. Germline V gene lookup returns CDR1 LGHNT and CDR2 FRNRAP. The V segment lost 6 bases and the J segment 4 bases; nucleotides outside the gene matches: 19. This CDR3 is CASGPTRTGPDWGTEAFF. In nucleotides, the CDR3 is TGTGCTAGTGGCCCCACGCGGACAGGGCCGGATTGGGGCACTGAAGCTTTCTTT.

The CDR3 reads CASSVGTGGDYEQYF. The DNA of the CDR3 is TGTGCCAGCAGCGTCGGGACAGGGGGCGACTACGAGCAGTACTTC. The V and J genes are TRBV9 and TRBJ2-7; 12 bases map to TRBD1. V was clipped by 2 bases and J by 3 bases; unmatched bases: 3. Germline loops: CDR1 SGDLS, CDR2 YYNGEE. CDR3 size: 15 residues.

This clone was detected once. The V call is TRBV6-5, the J call TRBJ2-5; D is perhaps TRBD1 (5 bases). CDR3 length: 15 residues. CDR1 and CDR2 from the germline V gene are MNHEY and SVGAGI. Trimming took 2 bases from V and 3 from J, leaving 13 bases between them. The CDR3 loop is CASSYHMGPKETQYF. The CDR3 DNA is TGTGCCAGCAGTTACCATATGGGGCCTAAAGAGACCCAGTACTTC.

The CDR3 coding sequence is TGTGCCAGCCGCGGACAGGGCCTCCTTGGCTACACCTTC. It specifies CASRGQGLLGYTF. The gene calls are TRBV6-5 and TRBJ1-2; 8 bases agree with TRBD1. V dropped 8 bases and J dropped 7; count of bases not matched to a gene: 9. The CDR3 length is 13 residues. CDR1 is MNHEY and CDR2 is SVGAGI in the germline V gene.

The chain is built from TRBV12-5 and TRBJ2-5, with TRBD1 identical over 10 bases. Unmatched junction bases numbered 3, after V lost 4 bases and J lost 1 base. Germline CDR1 reads LGHNT; CDR2 reads FRNRAP. The length of the CDR3 is 15 residues. The CDR3 nucleotides are TGTGCTAGTGGTTGGGGACAGGGGTCCCAAGAGACCCAGTACTTC. Amino acids: CASGWGQGSQETQYF.

V is TRBV9 and J is TRBJ1-2; TRBD1 agrees at 7 bases. CDR3 length equals 15 residues. Germline V gives CDR1 SGDLS, CDR2 YYNGEE. With V trimmed by 0 bases and J by 7 bases, 9 bases remained unmatched. The CDR3 DNA sequence: TGTGCCAGCAGCGTAGCTGACAGGGTTAGAAGTGGCTACACCTTC. Translation: CASSVADRVRSGYTF.

This chain connects TRBV11-2 to TRBJ2-7, with no clear D. Trimming cost V 5 bases and J 3 bases, with 8 bases left between them. Per germline, CDR1 SGHAT and CDR2 FQNNGV. This CDR3 is built from 12 residues. The CDR3 DNA is TGTGCCAGCAGCCAGCTAAACTACGAGCAGTACTTC. This encodes CASSQLNYEQYF.

The chain has TRBV19 and TRBJ1-4; TRBD1 is a possible D gene (5 bases). Trimming took 3 bases from V and 2 from J, leaving 10 bases between them. Germline CDR1 is LNHDA and CDR2 is SQIVND (reference sequence). The CDR3 extends over 15 amino acids. The CDR3 protein is CASSILAGTNEKLFF. For the CDR3, the DNA is TGTGCCAGTAGTATCTTAGCAGGGACTAATGAAAAACTGTTTTTT.

The chain employs TRBV27 and TRBJ2-1; D ambiguous. The V gene lost 2 bases and the J gene lost 2 bases, with 13 bases spanning the gap. Germline V lookup: CDR1 MNHEY, CDR2 SMNVEV (reference sequence). The CDR3 loop spans 16 amino acids. CDR3: CASSLALLSAYNEQFF. In DNA, the CDR3 is TGTGCCAGCAGTTTAGCTTTGTTGTCAGCCTACAATGAGCAGTTCTTC.